The entry that follows covers one T cell receptor beta chain sequence. The V gene's germline CDR1 is LGHDT and CDR2 YNNKEL (reference sequence). The CDR3 runs to 17 residues. Trimming pared 0 bases from V and 5 bases from J, leaving 17 bases between. This specimen belongs to a study of blood T cell repertoires in COVID-19. Using immunoSEQ multiplex PCR, the repertoire was profiled, and TCRdb retains in-frame clones only, with some absent. Of 200,000 to 250,000 clones in the sample, approximately 85% were seen once. This TCR came from a woman between 70 and 85 years old with COVID-19, enrolled during active disease. Sequencing used peripheral blood. This rearrangement joins TRBV3-1 (or the pseudogene TRBV3-2) to TRBJ2-1; D perhaps matches TRBD2 (6 bases). DNA for the CDR3: TGTGCCAGCAGCCAAGATTCTGGGCTAGCGTTGGACAATGAGCAGTTCTTC. It translates to CASSQDSGLALDNEQFF.